This TCR beta chain was retrieved from a study of T cell changes during pregnancy in multiple sclerosis. Using immunoSEQ multiplex PCR, the repertoire was profiled, and TCRdb retains in-frame clones only, with some absent. The table shows roughly 40,000 clones, with under 95% occurring only once. This CDR3 region has 14 residues. Germline V lookup: CDR1 MNHNS, CDR2 SASEGT. The ends lost 7 bases at V and 3 bases at J; junction bases unmatched: 5. This receptor was taken from a female donor with multiple sclerosis, enrolled in a pregnancy study. The specimen comprised CD8+ T cells from peripheral blood mononuclear cells, sampled in the first trimester of pregnancy. The rearrangement links TRBV6-1 to TRBJ2-7; 11 nucleotides align to TRBD1. CDR3 amino acids: CASTEGTGGYEQYF. CDR3 DNA: TGTGCCAGCACCGAAGGGACAGGGGGCTACGAGCAGTACTTC.